A single sample is the source of the 9 T cell receptor beta chains below, sequenced in a study of blood T cell repertoires in COVID-19 (dated by TCRdb to 2018 to 2020). The library was generated by the immunoSEQ multiplex PCR assay. TCRdb carries this immuneACCESS record with in-frame sequences only. Its versions omit some clonotypes, under half of them owing to an unresolved V gene in the studies checked, with the rest unexplained. Present in this sample are 100,000 to 120,000 clones, approximately 90% of which were seen just once. Together, the top ten hold approximately 4.2% of the sample. The sample comprised peripheral blood. The receptors stem from a woman aged 45-65 years with acute or convalescent COVID-19.

The gene calls are TRBV7-8 and TRBJ2-5; D perhaps matches TRBD2 (6 bases). The CDR3 loop spans 14 amino acids. CDR1 SGHVS and CDR2 FQNEAQ come from the germline V gene. V gave up 2 bases and J gave up 4 bases, with 11 bases separating them. Here the CDR3 reads CASSLTPAGETQYF. Here the CDR3 DNA reads TGTGCCAGCAGCTTAACCCCAGCGGGAGAGACCCAGTACTTC.

The chain joins TRBV18 to TRBJ1-1; D uncertain. The CDR3 is 13 amino acids. The V and J ends lost 3 bases and 1 base respectively, with 6 bases between them. Germline V gene lookup returns CDR1 KGHSH and CDR2 LQKENI. CDR3 bases: TGTGCCAGCTCACCGTCGGGGAACACTGAAGCTTTCTTT. It encodes CASSPSGNTEAFF.

The V gene is TRBV11-2, the J gene TRBJ1-6; D possibly corresponds to TRBD1 (5 bases). This CDR3 contains 15 residues. Germline loops: CDR1 SGHAT, CDR2 FQNNGV. V shed 0 bases and J shed 4 bases, with 7 bases lying between them. The CDR3 protein is CASSLDRTYNSPLHF. DNA of the CDR3: TGTGCCAGCAGCTTAGACAGGACATATAATTCACCCCTCCACTTT.

DNA for the CDR3: TGTGCCAGCAGTTTAACCGGGAGCTCCTATAATTCACCCCTCCACTTT. It encodes CASSLTGSSYNSPLHF. The chain carries TRBV28 and TRBJ1-6, with no clear D. CDR1 is MDHEN and CDR2 is SYDVKM in the germline V gene. This CDR3 region has 16 residues. Trimming took off 2 bases at V and 0 bases at J, with 8 bases between the two ends.

The chain uses TRBV5-5 and TRBJ2-1; unclear D gene. The V and J ends lost 1 base and 1 base respectively, with 21 bases between them. CDR3 size: 19 residues. CDR1 is SGHKS and CDR2 is YYEKEE in the germline V gene (reference sequence). The CDR3 spells CASSLQSQRWQSSYNEQFF. CDR3 DNA: TGTGCCAGCAGCTTGCAAAGTCAGAGGTGGCAGTCGTCCTACAATGAGCAGTTCTTC.

V usage is TRBV6-5 and J usage is TRBJ1-1, with D maybe TRBD1 (5 bases). V dropped 2 bases and J dropped 6 bases, with 10 bases sitting between them. Germline assignment: CDR1 MNHEY and CDR2 SVGAGI. This CDR3 has 13 amino acids. The CDR3 nucleotides read TGTGCCAGCAGTTACGGCAGGGCCGCTGAAGCTTTCTTT. Translated: CASSYGRAAEAFF.

J is TRBJ2-5 and V is TRBV9, with 7 bases matching TRBD2. This CDR3 has 15 amino acids. Germline V gene lookup returns CDR1 SGDLS and CDR2 YYNGEE. V was pared by 0 bases and J by 4 bases, with 6 bases of the junction left unmatched. The CDR3 DNA follows: TGTGCCAGCAGCGTAGATCCGGGAGGCCCAGAGACCCAGTACTTC. This sequence encodes CASSVDPGGPETQYF.

J is TRBJ2-7 and V is TRBV18; D is unresolved. The V and J ends lost 2 bases and 4 bases respectively, with 12 bases between them. The CDR3 is 14 residues long. Germline V gene lookup returns CDR1 KGHSH and CDR2 LQKENI. DNA of the CDR3: TGTGCCAGCTCACCATCTGGCGGCGCTTACGAGCAGTACTTC. The encoded protein is CASSPSGGAYEQYF.

This chain joins TRBV2 and TRBJ1-4; maybe TRBD1 (6 bases). CDR1 and CDR2 (germline): SNHLY, FYNNEI. Deletions cut 7 bases from V and 5 bases from J, with 11 bases between. This CDR3 region has 13 residues. This chain's CDR3 is CASNLGGNEKLFF. The DNA for the CDR3 is TGTGCCAGCAACCTAGGGGGAAATGAAAAACTGTTTTTT.